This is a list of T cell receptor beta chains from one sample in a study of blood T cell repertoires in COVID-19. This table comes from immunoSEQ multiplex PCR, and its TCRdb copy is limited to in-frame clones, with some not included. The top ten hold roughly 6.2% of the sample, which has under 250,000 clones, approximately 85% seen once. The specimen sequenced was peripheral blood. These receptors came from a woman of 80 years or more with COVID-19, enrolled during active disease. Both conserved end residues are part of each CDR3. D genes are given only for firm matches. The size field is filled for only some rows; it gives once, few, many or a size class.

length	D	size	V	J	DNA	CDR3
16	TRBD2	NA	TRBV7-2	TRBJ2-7	TGTGCCAGCAGCTTAGAAGCTAGCGGGAGAACCTACGAGCAGTACTTC	CASSLEASGRTYEQYF
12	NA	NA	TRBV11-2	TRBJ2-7	TGTGCCAGCAGCTTAGCGGTCTACGAGCAGTACTTC	CASSLAVYEQYF
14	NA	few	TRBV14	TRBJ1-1	TGTGCCAGCAGCCAAGCAGCAGGGTTAACTGAAGCTTTCTTT	CASSQAAGLTEAFF
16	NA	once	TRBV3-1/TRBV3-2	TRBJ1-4	TGTGCCAGCAGCCAAGAGGTAGGGGCCAAGGTGGAAAAACTGTTTTTT	CASSQEVGAKVEKLFF
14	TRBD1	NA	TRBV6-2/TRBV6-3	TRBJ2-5	TGTGCCAGCAGCGAACAGGGGTTAGGAGAGACCCAGTACTTC	CASSEQGLGETQYF
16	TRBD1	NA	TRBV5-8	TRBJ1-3	TGTGCCAGCAGCTTGAGACAGGGGGCGGCTGGAAACACCATATATTTT	CASSLRQGAAGNTIYF
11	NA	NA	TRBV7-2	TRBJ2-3	TGTGCCAGCAGCGCGTCAATTACGCAGTATTTT	CASSASITQYF
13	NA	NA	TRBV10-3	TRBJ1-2	TGTGCCATCAGTGAGTCGGCCGCCTATGGCTACACCTTC	CAISESAAYGYTF
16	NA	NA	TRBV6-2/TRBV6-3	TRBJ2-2	TGTGCCAGCAGTTACCCTCCTTGGCAGGTGACCGGGGAGCTGTTTTTT	CASSYPPWQVTGELFF
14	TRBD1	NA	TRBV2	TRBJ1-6	TGTGCCAGCATTAACAGGGGTGGTAATTCACCCCTCCACTTT	CASINRGGNSPLHF
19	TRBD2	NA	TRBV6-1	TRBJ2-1	TGTGCCAGCAGTGAACAAGGGCTAGCGGGGGGTATCTCCTACAATGAGCAGTTCTTC	CASSEQGLAGGISYNEQFF
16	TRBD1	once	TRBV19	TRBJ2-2	TGTGCCAGTAGTACCCGAGGGACAGGGGGCACCGGGGAGCTGTTTTTT	CASSTRGTGGTGELFF
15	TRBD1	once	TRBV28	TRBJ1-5	TGTGCCAGCAGCTCTGGACAGGGGATTTTTCAGCCCCAGCATTTT	CASSSGQGIFQPQHF
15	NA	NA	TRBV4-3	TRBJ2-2	TGCGCCAGCAGCCAGGGTGGGAGGAGCACCGGGGAGCTGTTTTTT	CASSQGGRSTGELFF
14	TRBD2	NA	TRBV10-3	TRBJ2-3	TGTGCCATCAGTACCGGGGGGGGCATGGATACGCAGTATTTT	CAISTGGGMDTQYF
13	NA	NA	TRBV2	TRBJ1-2	TGTGCCAGCAGTGAGGCGGGCGGCTATGGCTACACCTTC	CASSEAGGYGYTF
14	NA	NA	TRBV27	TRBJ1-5	TGTGCCAGCAGTTTGGCAGGACTTAATCAGCCCCAGCATTTT	CASSLAGLNQPQHF
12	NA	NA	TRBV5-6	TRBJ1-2	TGTGCCAGCAGCCTGGACGGCTATGGCTACACCTTC	CASSLDGYGYTF
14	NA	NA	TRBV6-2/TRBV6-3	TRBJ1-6	TGTGCCAGCAGTTCCTTACAGGGTACATCACCCCTCCACTTT	CASSSLQGTSPLHF
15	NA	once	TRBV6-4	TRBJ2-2	TGTGCCAGCAGTAGAACAGGGAGGAACACCGGGGAGCTGTTTTTT	CASSRTGRNTGELFF
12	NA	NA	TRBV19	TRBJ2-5	TGTGCCAGTAGTATTCAGGGAGAGACCCAGTACTTC	CASSIQGETQYF
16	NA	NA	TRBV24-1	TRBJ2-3	TGTGCCACCTTACCCCGTGAGAAGGAGTTCAAAGATACGCAGTATTTT	CATLPREKEFKDTQYF
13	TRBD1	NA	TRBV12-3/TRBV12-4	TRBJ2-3	TGTGCCAGCAGGGGGACAGGGCGAGATACGCAGTATTTT	CASRGTGRDTQYF
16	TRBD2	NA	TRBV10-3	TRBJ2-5	TGTGCCATCAGTGAGGGTAGCGGGGGCCCCGGGAAGACCCAGTACTTC	CAISEGSGGPGKTQYF
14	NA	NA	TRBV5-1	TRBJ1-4	TGCGCCAGCAGCTGGGACGGACAGAAATCCGAACTGTTTTTT	CASSWDGQKSELFF
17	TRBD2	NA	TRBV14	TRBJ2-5	TGTGCCAGCAGCCCCCGACTAGCGGTCAGCGGGGGAGAGACCCAGTACTTC	CASSPRLAVSGGETQYF
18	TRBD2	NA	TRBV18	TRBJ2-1	TGTGCCAGCTCACCACGGGAACTAGCGGGGGGGCCTAGCAATGAGCAGTTCTTC	CASSPRELAGGPSNEQFF
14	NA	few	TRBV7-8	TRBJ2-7	TGTGCCAGCAGCTTAGCGCAGGTTAGGGGCGAGCAGTACTTC	CASSLAQVRGEQYF
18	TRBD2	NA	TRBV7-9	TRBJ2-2	TGTGCCAGCAGCTTGGGCGGGGGAACCCAACCGAACACCGGGGAGCTGTTTTTT	CASSLGGGTQPNTGELFF
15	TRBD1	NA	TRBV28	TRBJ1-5	TGTGCCAGCAGTGGACAGGGTTTGGGCAATCAGCCCCAGCATTTT	CASSGQGLGNQPQHF
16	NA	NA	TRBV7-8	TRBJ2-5	TGTGCCAGCAGCTCCGGTTCAAGGGGTTACCAAGAGACCCAGTACTTC	CASSSGSRGYQETQYF
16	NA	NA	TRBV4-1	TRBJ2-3	TGCGCCAGCAGCCCAGACTACGGGGGGCCCACAGATACGCAGTATTTT	CASSPDYGGPTDTQYF
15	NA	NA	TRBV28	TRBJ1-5	TGTGCCAGCAGTTTATTAACAGGCGTCAATCAGCCCCAGCATTTT	CASSLLTGVNQPQHF
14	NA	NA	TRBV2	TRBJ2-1	TGTGCCAGCCAGGCGGGGAGCTCCTACAATGAGCAGTTCTTC	CASQAGSSYNEQFF
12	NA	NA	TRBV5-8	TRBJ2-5	TGTGCCAGCGGGATGGGTACGGGGTCCCAGTACTTC	CASGMGTGSQYF
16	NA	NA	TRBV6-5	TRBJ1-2	TGTGCCAGCAGTTCCACCCCGGGAGGGCGCGACTATGGCTACACCTTC	CASSSTPGGRDYGYTF
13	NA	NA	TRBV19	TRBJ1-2	TGTGCCAGTAGTCCCCAAACAGGGTTTGGCTACACCTTC	CASSPQTGFGYTF
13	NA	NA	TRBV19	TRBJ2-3	TGTGCCAGTAGTAGGACTAACACAGATACGCAGTATTTT	CASSRTNTDTQYF
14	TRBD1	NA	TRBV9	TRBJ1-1	TGTGCCAGCAGCAGTACAGGGGAGCACACTGAAGCTTTCTTT	CASSSTGEHTEAFF
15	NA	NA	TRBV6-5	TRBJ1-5	TGTGCCAGCAGGCCGGCGGGAAGGGGTGATCAGCCCCAGCATTTT	CASRPAGRGDQPQHF
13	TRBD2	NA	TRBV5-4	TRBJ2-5	TGTGCCAGCAGCTTCGCGGGGGGCGAGACCCAGTACTTC	CASSFAGGETQYF
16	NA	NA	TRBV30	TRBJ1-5	TGTGCCTGGAGTGACTTTCCGGGACAAGGAAGTCAGCCCCAGCATTTT	CAWSDFPGQGSQPQHF
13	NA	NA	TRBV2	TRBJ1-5	TGTGCCAGCAGTGGACAGGGCAATCAGCCCCAGCATTTT	CASSGQGNQPQHF
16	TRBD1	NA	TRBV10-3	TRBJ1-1	TGTGCCACGTCTACAGGGGCGGGATCCTTGAACACTGAAGCTTTCTTT	CATSTGAGSLNTEAFF
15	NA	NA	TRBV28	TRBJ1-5	TGTGCCAGCAGTAGAGCAGGGCGAGGGGGTCAGCCCCAGCATTTT	CASSRAGRGGQPQHF
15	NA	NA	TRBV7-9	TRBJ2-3	TGTGCCAGCAGCTTTGGTGTCCATCAGACAGATACGCAGTATTTT	CASSFGVHQTDTQYF
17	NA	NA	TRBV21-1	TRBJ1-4	TGTGCCAGCAGCAACCGGGGGGGACTTACACACCCCCGAAAAACTGTTTTT	CASSNRGGLTHPRKTVF
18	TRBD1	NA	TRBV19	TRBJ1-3	TGTGCCAGTAGCCGGTATCTGGGACAGGGCTACTCTGGAAACACCATATATTTT	CASSRYLGQGYSGNTIYF
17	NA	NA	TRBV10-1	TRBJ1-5	TGCGCCAGCAGTGAAAATGCAGGGTCTCGGGGCAATCAGCCCCAGCATTTT	CASSENAGSRGNQPQHF
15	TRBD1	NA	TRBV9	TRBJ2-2	TGTGCCAGCAGCCCCCGGACAGGGAACACCGGGGAGCTGTTTTTT	CASSPRTGNTGELFF